This record looks at one T cell receptor (beta chain) sequence and its context. In the source study's methods: Amplified reference gene primers provided the basis for estimating nucleated cell counts. Some clones are missing from TCRdb's copy, which holds only in-frame ones; the method was immunoSEQ multiplex PCR. V and J calls and clone size are as listed in that table; D and trimming were resolved from the DNA. The sample yields about 310,000 clones, around 90% seen once. The record originates from a study of blood T cell repertoires in COVID-19. Across the study: Acute-phase and convalescent COVID-19 samples originated in the United States, Italy and Spain. From T cells, B-cell-depleted T cells, or PBMCs came the material, which was cDNA or gDNA.

Germline assignment: CDR1 GTSNPN and CDR2 SVGIG (reference sequence). The V and J ends lost 2 bases and 4 bases, in that order; junction bases with no gene match: 9. The CDR3 covers 15 residues. While infection was still active, Seattle patients were enrolled and then followed longitudinally. Sequencing used peripheral blood. This clonotype originated in a woman aged 40 to 49 with COVID-19, enrolled during active disease. The V call is TRBV30, the J call TRBJ2-7, with 9 bases that match TRBD1. This CDR3 is CAWSKTGGRNYEQYF. The CDR3 DNA is TGTGCCTGGAGTAAGACAGGGGGACGGAATTACGAGCAGTACTTC. The complete variable domain, with remaining parts taken from reference TRBV30 and TRBJ2-7, reads SQTIHQWPATLVQPVGSPLSLECTVEGTSNPNLYWYRQAAGRGLQLLFYSVGIGQISSEVPQNLSASRPQDRQFILSSKKLLLSDSGFYLCAWSKTGGRNYEQYFGPGTRLTVT.